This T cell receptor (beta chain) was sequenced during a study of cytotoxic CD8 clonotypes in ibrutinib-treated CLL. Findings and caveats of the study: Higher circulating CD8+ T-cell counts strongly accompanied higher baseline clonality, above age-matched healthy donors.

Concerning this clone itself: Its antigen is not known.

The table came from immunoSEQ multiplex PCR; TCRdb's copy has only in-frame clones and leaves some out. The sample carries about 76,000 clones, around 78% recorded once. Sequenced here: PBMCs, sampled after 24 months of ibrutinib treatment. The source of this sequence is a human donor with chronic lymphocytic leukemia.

The CDR3: CASSPPPGVSDGYTF. Written as DNA, the CDR3 is TGTGCCAGCAGCCCCCCCCCGGGGGTCTCAGATGGCTACACCTTC. This rearrangement joins TRBV5-4 to TRBJ1-2; maybe TRBD1 (5 bases). The CDR3 runs 15 residues. Germline V CDR1 and CDR2: SGHNT, YYREEE (reference sequence). Deletions cut 4 bases from V and 6 bases from J, with 19 bases between. Using reference TRBV5-4 and TRBJ1-2 for the parts outside the CDR3, the full variable domain is ETGVTQSPTHLIKTRGQQVTLRCSSQSGHNTVSWYQQALGQGPQFIFQYYREEENGRGNFPPRFSGLQFPNYSSELNVNALELDDSALYLCASSPPPGVSDGYTFGSGTRLTVV.